Below are 25 T cell receptor beta chains sequenced from a single sample in a study of shared clonotypes between healthy human individuals. Clones were read by immunoSEQ multiplex PCR, and TCRdb kept only the in-frame ones, dropping some. The sample holds approximately 640,000 clones, about two thirds seen once. Sequencing was performed on memory CD4+ T cells sorted from blood. The sample's subset: CD45RA-negative fraction. All receptors come from a woman aged 25 to 39 in good health.

This rearrangement joins TRBV10-3 to TRBJ1-1; 11 bases fit TRBD1. The CDR3 sequence is 16 residues long. Germline trimming cut 3 bases from V and 5 bases from J; bases unmatched to any gene: 8. The germline V gene encodes CDR1 ENHRY and CDR2 SYGVKD. The chain's CDR3 is CAISEGQGAVRTEAFF. The CDR3 nucleotides are TGTGCCATCAGTGAAGGACAGGGGGCGGTTCGGACTGAAGCTTTCTTT.

In nucleotides, the CDR3 is TGTGCCAGCAGGACGGGGGTGTGGAGCAATCAGCCCCAGCATTTT. Its protein is CASRTGVWSNQPQHF. The genes are TRBV28 and TRBJ1-5, with a possible D match to TRBD1 (5 bases). The V and J ends lost 6 bases and 1 base respectively, with 13 bases between them. Germline V gene sequence: CDR1 MDHEN, CDR2 SYDVKM. The CDR3 has 15 residues.

The rearrangement joins TRBV7-2 to TRBJ2-1, with a weak D call TRBD1 (6 bases). Trimming removed 5 bases at V and 12 bases at J, with 14 bases between. The germline V gene encodes CDR1 SGHTA and CDR2 FQGNSA. The length of the CDR3 is 12 residues. The CDR3 DNA reads TGTGCCAGCAGCCCTCAGGGGAGTCGGCAGTTCTTC. Translating it yields CASSPQGSRQFF. The full variable domain, completed using reference TRBV7-2 and TRBJ2-1, is GAGVSQSPSNKVTEKGKDVELRCDPISGHTALYWYRQSLGQGLEFLIYFQGNSAPDKSGLPSDRFSAERTGGSVSTLTIQRTQQEDSAVYLCASSPQGSRQFFGPGTRLTVL.

The V gene is TRBV5-1, the J gene TRBJ1-1; 7 nucleotides align to TRBD1. V lost 7 bases, J lost 1 base, and 4 bases stayed unmatched. Per germline, CDR1 SGHRS and CDR2 YFSETQ. CDR3 length: 13 amino acids. The CDR3 sequence: CASLGTANTEAFF. CDR3 nucleotide sequence: TGCGCCAGCCTCGGGACAGCGAACACTGAAGCTTTCTTT.

This chain uses TRBV30 with TRBJ1-6; a weak D match, TRBD1 (6 bases). This CDR3 contains 13 residues. Looked up from germline, CDR1 is GTSNPN and CDR2 is SVGIG (reference sequence). V dropped 4 bases and J dropped 7 bases, with 11 bases sitting between them. Here the CDR3 reads CAWTRQVNSPLHF. CDR3 DNA sequence: TGTGCCTGGACCCGACAGGTCAATTCACCCCTCCACTTT. Looking up the rest from reference TRBV30 and TRBJ1-6 gives the full variable domain: SQTIHQWPATLVQPVGSPLSLECTVEGTSNPNLYWYRQAAGRGLQLLFYSVGIGQISSEVPQNLSASRPQDRQFILSSKKLLLSDSGFYLCAWTRQVNSPLHFGNGTRLTVT.

This sequence joins TRBV7-9 and TRBJ1-1, with TRBD1 identical over 9 bases. V was clipped by 4 bases and J by 0 bases; unmatched bases: 12. Germline-derived CDR1 and CDR2 are SEHNR and FQNEAQ (reference sequence). The CDR3 contains 18 residues. CDR3 bases: TGTGCCAGCAGCTCCTCGGGACAGGGATTTGGGGTGAACACTGAAGCTTTCTTT. Protein: CASSSSGQGFGVNTEAFF.

Only a few counts were recorded for this clone. The rearrangement joins TRBV28 to TRBJ1-1; D unresolved. Trimming cost V 6 bases and J 2 bases, with 10 bases left between them. Germline CDR1 MDHEN, CDR2 SYDVKM. This CDR3 is built from 13 residues. The CDR3 reads CASRSRGNTEAFF. In nucleotides, the CDR3 is TGTGCCAGCAGATCACGGGGAAACACTGAAGCTTTCTTT.

The chain combines TRBV11-2 with TRBJ2-5; D is uncertain. Trimming removed 4 bases from V and 10 bases from J, with 16 bases in between. CDR3 size: 13 residues. The V gene's germline CDR1 is SGHAT and CDR2 FQNNGV. CDR3 DNA: TGTGCCAGCAGCTCATTTGGTATACGAATCCAGTACTTC. Translation gives CASSSFGIRIQYF.

V gene TRBV18 combines with J gene TRBJ2-3, with a weak D call TRBD2 (5 bases). V lost 1 base and J lost 2, with 7 bases in between. Per the germline V gene, CDR1 is KGHSH and CDR2 is LQKENI. The CDR3 loop spans 14 amino acids. The CDR3 DNA follows: TGTGCCAGCTCACCACGTAGCGCCACAGATACGCAGTATTTT. Translation: CASSPRSATDTQYF.

The chain is built from TRBV14 and TRBJ2-1, with 10 bases matching TRBD1. CDR3 length equals 16 residues. J was trimmed by 5 bases and V by 4 bases; bases with no gene match: 8. Germline CDR1 reads SGHDN; CDR2 reads FVKESK. The CDR3 spells CASSRPGQGSNNEQFF. In DNA, the CDR3 is TGTGCCAGCAGCCGGCCGGGACAGGGGTCAAACAATGAGCAGTTCTTC. The complete variable domain, with remaining parts taken from reference TRBV14 and TRBJ2-1, reads EAGVTQFPSHSVIEKGQTVTLRCDPISGHDNLYWYRRVMGKEIKFLLHFVKESKQDESGMPNNRFLAERTGGTYSTLKVQPAELEDSGVYFCASSRPGQGSNNEQFFGPGTRLTVL.

The rearrangement joins TRBV7-9 to TRBJ2-1; TRBD1 matches 7 bases. The V gene's germline CDR1 is SEHNR and CDR2 FQNEAQ (reference sequence). The CDR3 has 16 residues. J was trimmed by 8 bases and V by 5 bases; bases with no gene match: 15. The CDR3 loop reads CASSRTQGISSYEQFF. CDR3 sequence (DNA): TGTGCCAGCAGCCGTACACAGGGGATCTCCTCCTATGAGCAGTTCTTC.

A single count supports this clone. The rearrangement links TRBV28 to TRBJ2-1, with unresolved D. Trimming took off 4 bases at V and 8 bases at J, with 6 bases between the two ends. This CDR3 region has 11 residues. CDR1 and CDR2 from the germline V gene are MDHEN and SYDVKM. CDR3 DNA: TGTGCCAGCAGTTCCTGGGATGAGCAGTTCTTC. This translates into CASSSWDEQFF.

This clone was detected once. The chain is built from TRBV25-1 and TRBJ1-4; 8 bases fit TRBD1. The CDR3 extends over 14 amino acids. Germline lookup yields CDR1 MGHDK and CDR2 SYGVNS. Trimming took 7 bases from V and 13 from J; bases not matched to a gene: 14. CDR3 nucleotide sequence: TGTGCCAGCAACCCGGACAGGGAGGGATTCGGACTGTTTTTT. Translating it yields CASNPDREGFGLFF.

V usage is TRBV7-3 and J usage is TRBJ2-2, with 7 bases fitting TRBD1. Germline V CDR1 and CDR2: SGHTA, FQGTGA. CDR3 length equals 13 residues. The ends lost 1 base at V and 7 bases at J; junction bases unmatched: 0. Written as DNA, the CDR3 is TGTGCCAGCAGCTTAAGGGACAGCGGGGAGCTGTTTTTT. Translation gives CASSLRDSGELFF. Full variable domain (remainder filled in from reference TRBV7-3 and TRBJ2-2): GAGVSQTPSNKVTEKGKYVELRCDPISGHTALYWYRQSLGQGPEFLIYFQGTGAADDSGLPNDRFFAVRPEGSVSTLKIQRTERGDSAVYLCASSLRDSGELFFGEGSRLTVL.

V gene TRBV28 combines with J gene TRBJ1-5; TRBD1 might be the D (5 bases). This CDR3 comprises 17 residues. CDR1 is MDHEN, CDR2 SYDVKM, per germline. Trimming removed 3 bases at V and 0 bases at J, with 15 bases between. CDR3 loop: CASSFFRFRDSNQPQHF. The CDR3 DNA reads TGTGCCAGCAGTTTTTTCCGATTCAGGGATAGCAATCAGCCCCAGCATTTT. The full variable domain, in which reference TRBV28 and TRBJ1-5 provide the parts outside the CDR3, is DVKVTQSSRYLVKRTGEKVFLECVQDMDHENMFWYRQDPGLGLRLIYFSYDVKMKEKGDIPEGYSVSREKKERFSLILESASTNQTSMYLCASSFFRFRDSNQPQHFGDGTRLSIL.

This clone was found once. The gene calls are TRBV5-6 and TRBJ2-5; D might be TRBD2 (6 bases). Germline V lookup: CDR1 SGHDT, CDR2 YYEEEE. This CDR3 region has 17 residues. The V gene lost 0 bases and the J gene lost 6 bases, with 21 bases spanning the gap. CDR3 sequence: CASSLGQVGGERQTQYF. For the CDR3, the DNA is TGTGCCAGCAGCTTGGGTCAGGTCGGGGGAGAGAGACAGACCCAGTACTTC.

V usage is TRBV30 and J usage is TRBJ2-3; D remains ambiguous. Germline CDR1 is GTSNPN and CDR2 is SVGIG (reference sequence). Trimming removed 0 bases at V and 6 bases at J, with 7 bases between. The CDR3 sequence is 12 residues long. CDR3 coding DNA: TGTGCCTGGAGTGTGAGAGTCGATACGCAGTATTTT. Translated: CAWSVRVDTQYF.

The CDR3 DNA sequence: TGCGCCAGCAGTGATCCGGGACTGCCTTACGAGCAGTACTTC. Encoded protein: CASSDPGLPYEQYF. The chain combines TRBV10-1 with TRBJ2-5; the D gene is possibly TRBD2 (6 bases). The J call may be mistaken, given a closer DNA end match to TRBJ2-7. In germline, CDR1 is WNHNN, CDR2 SYGVQD (reference sequence). The length of the CDR3 is 14 residues.

The V call is TRBV2, the J call TRBJ2-1, with D perhaps given as TRBD1 or TRBD2 (6 bases each). Looked up from germline, CDR1 is SNHLY and CDR2 is FYNNEI. V was trimmed by 8 bases and J by 8 bases, leaving 13 bases between them. This CDR3 has 12 amino acids. CDR3 loop: CASGGGPYEQFF. The CDR3 DNA follows: TGTGCCAGCGGAGGGGGGCCTTATGAGCAGTTCTTC.

This clone has a single count. The rearrangement links TRBV4-2 to TRBJ2-5; possibly TRBD1 or TRBD2 for D (5 bases each). This CDR3 is 16 amino acids long. V lost 1 base to trimming and J lost 2 bases, with 14 bases between them. Germline CDR1 and CDR2: LGHNA and YNFKEQ. The CDR3 is CASSQGDGTNQETQYF. The CDR3 DNA follows: TGTGCCAGCAGCCAAGGGGACGGCACCAATCAAGAGACCCAGTACTTC.

The chain combines TRBV28 with TRBJ2-3; possible D gene TRBD2, 5 bases. V was clipped by 9 bases and J by 2 bases, with 12 bases between them. The CDR3 sequence is 13 residues long. Germline values: CDR1 MDHEN, CDR2 SYDVKM. CDR3 sequence: CASNTGITDTQYF. In nucleotides, the CDR3 is TGTGCCAGTAATACGGGGATCACAGATACGCAGTATTTT.

This clone occurred once. Other DNA sequences of this sample code for an identical CDR3. This chain links TRBV5-1 with TRBJ1-5; 7 positions match TRBD1. CDR1 and CDR2 (germline): SGHRS, YFSETQ. The junction had 3 bases not matched to a gene; V was cut back by 2 bases and J by 1 base. This CDR3 spans 15 amino acids. CDR3 nucleotides: TGCGCCAGCAGCTTTACAGGGGACAGCAATCAGCCCCAGCATTTT. Its translation is CASSFTGDSNQPQHF. Variable domain in full (rest from reference TRBV5-1 and TRBJ1-5): KAGVTQTPRYLIKTRGQQVTLSCSPISGHRSVSWYQQTPGQGLQFLFEYFSETQRNKGNFPGRFSGRQFSNSRSEMNVSTLELGDSALYLCASSFTGDSNQPQHFGDGTRLSIL.

V and J are TRBV7-9 and TRBJ2-2, with D tentatively TRBD2 (6 bases). The germline gives CDR1 SEHNR, CDR2 FQNEAQ (reference sequence). The CDR3 spans 18 residues. Trimming stripped 0 bases from V and 2 bases from J, with 16 bases between. The CDR3 sequence is CASSLAHSSGFNTGELFF. The CDR3 DNA is TGTGCCAGCAGCTTAGCGCACAGTAGCGGTTTTAACACCGGGGAGCTGTTTTTT.

V gene TRBV7-6 combines with J gene TRBJ1-1; D may be TRBD1 (6 bases). The V gene's germline CDR1 is SGHVS and CDR2 FNYEAQ. V lost 2 bases to trimming and J lost 3 bases, with 16 bases between them. The CDR3 spans 16 residues. The CDR3 nucleotides read TGTGCCAGCAGCTTAATTAAAGGGAACAGGGACACTGAAGCTTTCTTT. It yields the protein CASSLIKGNRDTEAFF.

This chain joins TRBV9 and TRBJ2-7; tentatively, D is TRBD1 (6 bases). This CDR3 contains 14 residues. Trimming shortened V by 4 bases and J by 3 bases, and 14 bases separated the two germline ends. In germline, CDR1 is SGDLS, CDR2 YYNGEE. The chain's CDR3 is CASSSQTGRYEQYF. CDR3 DNA sequence: TGTGCCAGCAGCTCGCAGACAGGCCGCTACGAGCAGTACTTC.